The T cell receptor beta chain described here comes from a study of T cell clones after liver transplantation. Study-wide context: In this trial, immunosuppression withdrawal was attempted within 2 years of liver transplant. Notes on the study in general: Conclusions were preliminary, with small, heterogeneous patient groups.

Points on this clone: Its target is unknown.

Deletions cut 1 base from V and 3 bases from J, with 13 bases between. The germline CDR1 and CDR2 sequences are SGHRS and YFSETQ. CDR3 length: 15 amino acids. Sequencing was performed with immunoSEQ multiplex PCR; in TCRdb, only in-frame clones are kept and a portion is missing. The sample has approximately 65,000 clones; 80% to 95% are singletons. Source: CD4+ T cells from blood, taken around 27 months after liver transplant. The clonotype comes from a human patient who received a liver transplant. These T cells may partly come from the graft donor. The chain couples TRBV5-1 to TRBJ2-5; possible D gene TRBD2, 6 bases. The CDR3 sequence: CASSLYRGMEETQYF. The DNA of the CDR3 is TGCGCCAGCAGCTTGTACCGCGGGATGGAAGAGACCCAGTACTTC.